The sequence of this T cell receptor beta chain was determined in a study of vaccination and CD4 T cells after COVID-19. Study as a whole: Post-vaccination specimens were collected at a median of approximately 66 days following dose two (range 14 to 241).

Treatment in this sample: 10-day PBMC culture with coronavirus spike peptide pools or control peptides (ViraFEST assay). After expanding antigen-specific T cells with peptide pools, ViraFEST sequenced their TCRs. Positive PCR tests were logged from March through December 2020, ahead of US Alpha, Beta and Delta variants. V shed 5 bases and J 9 bases; nucleotides not matched to a gene: 11. This CDR3 contains 15 residues. Sequencing of DNA taken from cultured CD4+ T cells relied on the Oncomine TCR Beta short-read assay. Via MiXCR, TCRdb re-called the PCR reads, giving one row per CDR3 protein. This sample has under 13,000 distinct CDR3 sequences, with around three quarters found just once. Notes on this clonotype: Its antigen is currently unknown.

This TCR was recovered from a human donor who had recovered from COVID-19. Sequenced sample: CD4+ T cells from blood, cultured in vitro. The chain has TRBV12-3 or TRBV12-4 and TRBJ1-5, with 9 bases aligning to TRBD1. The DNA for the CDR3 is TGTGCCAGCAGTGGCACCACAGGGGGCTCCGGGCCCCAGCATTTT. Translating it yields CASSGTTGGSGPQHF.